Following are 10 T cell receptor beta chains from one sample sequenced in a study of radiation and T cells in renal cell carcinoma. Treatment described: treatment-naive control, cytoreductive nephrectomy. This table comes from immunoSEQ multiplex PCR, and its TCRdb copy is limited to in-frame clones, with some not included. The sample includes about 18,000 clones, around three fifths of them seen just once. The material sequenced was tumor tissue, taken from a patient whose treatment was nephrectomy without radiotherapy. The receptors shown here come from a man aged 45-65 years with renal cell carcinoma.

This clone was recorded at least ten times. The chain combines TRBV28 with TRBJ1-2, with a possible D match to TRBD1 (5 bases). The CDR3 consists of 14 residues. Trimming cost V 11 bases and J 6 bases, with 22 bases left between them. Germline V gene lookup returns CDR1 MDHEN and CDR2 SYDVKM. The CDR3 loop is CAARTGGFSHGYTF. In DNA, the CDR3 is TGTGCCGCCCGGACCGGGGGGTTCTCTCATGGCTACACCTTC.

This rearrangement joins TRBV7-8 to TRBJ1-5, with D unclear. Trimming cost V 3 bases and J 0 bases, with 6 bases left between them. The germline V gene has CDR1 SGHVS and CDR2 FQNEAQ. The CDR3 is 14 residues long. CDR3 in DNA: TGTGCCAGCAGCTTCCAGGTTAGCAATCAGCCCCAGCATTTT. This encodes CASSFQVSNQPQHF.

Comments on this clone: The likely explanation is a read error, given a far larger clone one base away. The chain uses TRBV5-8 and TRBJ1-4; 9 bases line up with TRBD1. Germline loops: CDR1 SGHTS, CDR2 YDEGEE. The junction had 8 bases not matched to a gene; V was cut back by 4 bases and J by 7 bases. This CDR3 region has 15 residues. The CDR3 sequence is CASSQGTGRGEKLFF. CDR3 in DNA: TGTGCCAGCAGCCAAGGGACAGGGCGGGGTGAAAAACTGTTTTTT.

This chain links TRBV4-3 with TRBJ2-2, with D perhaps matching TRBD1 (6 bases). The germline V gene has CDR1 LGHNA and CDR2 YSLEER. This CDR3 comprises 16 residues. V gave up 1 base and J gave up 4 bases, with 13 bases separating them. CDR3 region: CASSQVTTGPTGELFF. The CDR3 nucleotides read TGCGCCAGCAGCCAAGTAACGACAGGTCCCACCGGGGAGCTGTTTTTT.

This clone was detected only a few times. The genes are TRBV5-4 and TRBJ2-1; 9 nucleotides match TRBD2. With V trimmed by 4 bases and J by 5 bases, 10 bases remained unmatched. Germline V gives CDR1 SGHNT, CDR2 YYREEE (reference sequence). The CDR3 sequence is 16 residues long. For the CDR3, the DNA is TGTGCCAGCAGCCCGGGGTGGCCTAGCGGGAACAATGAGCAGTTCTTC. Translated: CASSPGWPSGNNEQFF.

V gene TRBV7-8 combines with J gene TRBJ2-7, with 8 positions matching TRBD1. The CDR3 has 15 residues. Trimming took 0 bases from V and 6 from J; bases not matched to a gene: 7. CDR1 and CDR2 (germline): SGHVS, FQNEAQ. Here the CDR3 reads CASSLALGGTGEQYF. The CDR3 DNA sequence: TGTGCCAGCAGCTTAGCGCTGGGCGGGACAGGCGAGCAGTACTTC.

This clone was seen only once. This rearrangement joins TRBV2 to TRBJ1-2; D ambiguous. The CDR3 extends over 13 amino acids. V dropped 6 bases and J dropped 3 bases, with 11 bases sitting between them. Germline V gives CDR1 SNHLY, CDR2 FYNNEI. The CDR3 region is CASRLDLDYGYTF. The DNA for the CDR3 is TGTGCCAGCAGGCTAGATTTAGACTATGGCTACACCTTC.

The chain couples TRBV29-1 to TRBJ2-7; TRBD2 matches at 8 bases. The CDR3 sequence is 12 residues long. Germline V gives CDR1 SQVTM, CDR2 ANQGSEA. CDR3 DNA sequence: TGCAGTATATCCGGGGGGGGCTACGAGCAGTACTTC. This gives the protein CSISGGGYEQYF.

This clone has a single count. The V gene is TRBV20-1, the J gene TRBJ1-2; D not resolved. The CDR3 has 11 amino acids. Between the trimmed V and J ends, which lost 0 bases and 1 base, there was a span of 0 bases. Germline V gene lookup returns CDR1 DFQATT and CDR2 SNEGSKA (reference sequence). CDR3 region: CSARDNYGYTF. CDR3 bases: TGCAGTGCTAGAGATAACTATGGCTACACCTTC.

This clone was seen a few times. CDR3 protein: CASTLYQPQHF. DNA for the CDR3: TGTGCCAGCACCCTTTATCAGCCCCAGCATTTT. The V gene is TRBV7-3, the J gene TRBJ1-5; D is uncertain. This CDR3 has 11 residues. The ends were cut back, 7 bases at V and 5 bases at J, with 6 bases in the middle. Germline V CDR1 and CDR2: SGHTA, FQGTGA.